This T cell receptor beta chain originates from a study of shared clonotypes between healthy human individuals. Germline V CDR1 and CDR2: SGHAT, FQNNGV. V gave up 6 bases and J gave up 4 bases, with 22 bases separating them. The CDR3 runs to 16 residues. Profiling relied on immunoSEQ multiplex PCR, and the TCRdb table lists in-frame clones only, not all of them. The data hold roughly 480,000 clones, with around 79% observed a single time. The sequence derives from a middle-aged woman in good health. Some clones in this sample may be carry-over from other donors' samples. This chain uses TRBV11-2 with TRBJ2-7; D unresolved. Input material: PBMCs. Here the CDR3 reads CASSATTPAYLYEQYF. DNA of the CDR3: TGTGCCAGCAGTGCTACTACCCCCGCTTATCTGTACGAGCAGTACTTC.